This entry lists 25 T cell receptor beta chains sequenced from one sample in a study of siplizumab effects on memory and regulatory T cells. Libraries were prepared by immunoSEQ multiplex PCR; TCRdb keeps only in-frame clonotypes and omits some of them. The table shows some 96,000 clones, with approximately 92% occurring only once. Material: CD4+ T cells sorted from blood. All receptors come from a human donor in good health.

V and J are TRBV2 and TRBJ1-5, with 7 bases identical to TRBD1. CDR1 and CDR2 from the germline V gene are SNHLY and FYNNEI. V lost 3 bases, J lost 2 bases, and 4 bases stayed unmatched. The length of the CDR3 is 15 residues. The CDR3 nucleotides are TGTGCCAGCAGTGAGAGGCAGGGGGGCAATCAGCCCCAGCATTTT. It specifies CASSERQGGNQPQHF.

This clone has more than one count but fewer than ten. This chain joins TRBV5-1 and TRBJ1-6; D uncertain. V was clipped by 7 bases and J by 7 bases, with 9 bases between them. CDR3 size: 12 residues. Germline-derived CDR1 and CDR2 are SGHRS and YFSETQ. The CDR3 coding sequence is TGCGCCAGCCCCCGGGTAAATTCACCCCTCCACTTT. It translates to CASPRVNSPLHF.

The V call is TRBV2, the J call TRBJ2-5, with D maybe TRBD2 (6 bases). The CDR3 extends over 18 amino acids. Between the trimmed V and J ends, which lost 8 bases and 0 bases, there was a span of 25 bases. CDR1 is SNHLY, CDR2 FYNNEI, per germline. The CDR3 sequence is CASPAKGRSGGYQETQYF. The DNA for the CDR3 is TGTGCCAGCCCAGCCAAGGGGCGATCTGGGGGGTACCAAGAGACCCAGTACTTC.

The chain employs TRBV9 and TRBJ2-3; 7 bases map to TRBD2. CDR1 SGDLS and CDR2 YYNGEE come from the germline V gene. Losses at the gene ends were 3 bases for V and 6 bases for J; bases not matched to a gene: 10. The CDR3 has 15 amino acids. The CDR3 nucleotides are TGTGCCAGCAGCGCGGGGAGCGGGGCGGGGGATACGCAGTATTTT. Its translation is CASSAGSGAGDTQYF.

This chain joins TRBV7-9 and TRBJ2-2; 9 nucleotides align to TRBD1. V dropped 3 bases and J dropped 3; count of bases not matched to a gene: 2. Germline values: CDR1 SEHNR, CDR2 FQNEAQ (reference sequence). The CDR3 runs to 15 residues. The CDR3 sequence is CASSFRQGDTGELFF. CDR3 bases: TGTGCCAGCAGCTTTCGACAGGGGGACACCGGGGAGCTGTTTTTT.

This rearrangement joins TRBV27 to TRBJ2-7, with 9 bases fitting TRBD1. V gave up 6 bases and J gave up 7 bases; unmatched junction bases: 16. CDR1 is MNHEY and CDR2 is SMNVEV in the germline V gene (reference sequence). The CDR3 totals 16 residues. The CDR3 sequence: CASSPGLGQGDREQYF. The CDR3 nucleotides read TGTGCCAGCAGCCCCGGGTTGGGACAGGGCGATCGGGAGCAGTACTTC.

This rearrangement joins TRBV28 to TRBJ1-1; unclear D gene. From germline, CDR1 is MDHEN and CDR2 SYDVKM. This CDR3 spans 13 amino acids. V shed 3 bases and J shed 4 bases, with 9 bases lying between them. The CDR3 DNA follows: TGTGCCAGCAGTTTTCTAGTGGGCACTGAAGCTTTCTTT. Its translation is CASSFLVGTEAFF.

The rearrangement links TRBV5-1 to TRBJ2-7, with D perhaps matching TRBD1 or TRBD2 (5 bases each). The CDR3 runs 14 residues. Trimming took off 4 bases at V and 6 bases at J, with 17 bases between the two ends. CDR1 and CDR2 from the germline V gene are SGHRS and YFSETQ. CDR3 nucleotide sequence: TGCGCCAGCAGCACCGGGACGGGTCCTAGCGAGCAGTACTTC. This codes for CASSTGTGPSEQYF.

CDR3 in DNA: TGTGCCAGCACCACGGGACAATCGGGGACTGAAGCTTTCTTT. It encodes CASTTGQSGTEAFF. The rearrangement joins TRBV6-5 to TRBJ1-1, with D possibly being TRBD1 (6 bases). V lost 7 bases, J lost 5 bases, and 17 bases lay in between. Germline V gene data show CDR1 as MNHEY and CDR2 as SVGAGI. The CDR3 runs 14 residues.

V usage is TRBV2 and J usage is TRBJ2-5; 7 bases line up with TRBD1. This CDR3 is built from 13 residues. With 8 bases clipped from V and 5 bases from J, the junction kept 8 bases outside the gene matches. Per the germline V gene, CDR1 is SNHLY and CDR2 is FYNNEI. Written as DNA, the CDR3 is TGTGCCAGCCGGTGGGTACAGGGGGAGACCCAGTACTTC. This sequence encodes CASRWVQGETQYF.

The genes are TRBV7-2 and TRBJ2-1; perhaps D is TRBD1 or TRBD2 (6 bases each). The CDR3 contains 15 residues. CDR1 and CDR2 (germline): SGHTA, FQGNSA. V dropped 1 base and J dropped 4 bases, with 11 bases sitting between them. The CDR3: CASSLEGGAYNEQFF. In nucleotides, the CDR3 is TGTGCCAGCAGCTTAGAGGGGGGAGCTTACAATGAGCAGTTCTTC.

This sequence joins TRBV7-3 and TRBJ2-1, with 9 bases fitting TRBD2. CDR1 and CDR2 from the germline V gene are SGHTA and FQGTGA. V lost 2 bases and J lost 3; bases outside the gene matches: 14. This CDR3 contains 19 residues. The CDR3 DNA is TGTGCCAGCAGCTTATTCTCAGCGGGGGGACTTAACGACTACAATGAGCAGTTCTTC. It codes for CASSLFSAGGLNDYNEQFF.

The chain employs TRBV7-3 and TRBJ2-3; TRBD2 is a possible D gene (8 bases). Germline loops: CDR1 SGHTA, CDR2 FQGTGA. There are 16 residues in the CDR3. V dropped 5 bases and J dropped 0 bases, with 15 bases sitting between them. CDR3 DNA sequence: TGTGCCAGCAGCCAAGGGGGCGGGAGGAGCACAGATACGCAGTATTTT. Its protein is CASSQGGGRSTDTQYF.

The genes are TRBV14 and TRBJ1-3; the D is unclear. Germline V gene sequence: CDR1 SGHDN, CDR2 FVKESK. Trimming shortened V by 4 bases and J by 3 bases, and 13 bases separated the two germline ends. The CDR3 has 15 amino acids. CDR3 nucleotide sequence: TGTGCCAGCAGCCGTGGGTCGGGGTTTGGAAACACCATATATTTT. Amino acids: CASSRGSGFGNTIYF.

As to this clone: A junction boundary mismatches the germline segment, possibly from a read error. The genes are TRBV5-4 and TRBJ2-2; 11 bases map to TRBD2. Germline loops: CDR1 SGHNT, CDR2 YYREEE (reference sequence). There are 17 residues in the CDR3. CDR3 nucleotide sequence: TGTGCCAGCAGCTTGGTACTAGCGGGGGCAAACACCGGGAAGCTGTTTTTT. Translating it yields CASSLVLAGANTGKLFF.

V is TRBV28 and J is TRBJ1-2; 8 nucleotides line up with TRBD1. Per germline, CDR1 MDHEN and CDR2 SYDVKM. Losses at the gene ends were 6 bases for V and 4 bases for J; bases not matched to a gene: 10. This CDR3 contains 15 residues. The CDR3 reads CASSPRDRGSYGYTF. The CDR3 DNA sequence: TGTGCCAGCAGCCCGCGAGACAGGGGCTCCTATGGCTACACCTTC.

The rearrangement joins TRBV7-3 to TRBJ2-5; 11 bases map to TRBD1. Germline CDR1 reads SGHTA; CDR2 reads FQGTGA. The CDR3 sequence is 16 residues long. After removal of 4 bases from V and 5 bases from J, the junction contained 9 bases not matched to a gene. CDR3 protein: CASSSQDRGRDETQYF. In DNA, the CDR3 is TGTGCCAGCAGCTCCCAGGACAGGGGGCGCGACGAGACCCAGTACTTC.

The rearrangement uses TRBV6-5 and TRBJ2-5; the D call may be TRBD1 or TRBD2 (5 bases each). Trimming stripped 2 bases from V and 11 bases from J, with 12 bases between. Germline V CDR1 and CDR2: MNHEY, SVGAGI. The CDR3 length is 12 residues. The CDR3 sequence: CASSYPLGEQYF. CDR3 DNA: TGTGCCAGCAGTTACCCCTTGGGGGAGCAGTACTTC.

This chain's CDR3 is CASSLVSGGADTQYF. The CDR3 bases are TGCGCCAGCAGCTTGGTTAGCGGGGGTGCAGATACGCAGTATTTT. This rearrangement joins TRBV5-1 to TRBJ2-3; 9 nucleotides line up with TRBD2. The CDR3 runs to 15 residues. Germline CDR1 and CDR2: SGHRS and YFSETQ. Trimming took 0 bases from V and 4 from J; bases not matched to a gene: 3.

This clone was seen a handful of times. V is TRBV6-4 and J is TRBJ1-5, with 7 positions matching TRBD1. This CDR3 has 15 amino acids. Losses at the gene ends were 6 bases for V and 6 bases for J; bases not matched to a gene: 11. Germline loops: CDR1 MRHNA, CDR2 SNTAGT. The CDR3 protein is CASSEQGLSGQPQHF. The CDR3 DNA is TGTGCCAGCAGCGAACAGGGGCTGAGTGGTCAGCCCCAGCATTTT.

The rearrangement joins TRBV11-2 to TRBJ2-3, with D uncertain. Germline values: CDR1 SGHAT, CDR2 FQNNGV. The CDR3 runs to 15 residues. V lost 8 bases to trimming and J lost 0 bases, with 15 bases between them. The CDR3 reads CASRFSEESTDTQYF. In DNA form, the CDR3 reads TGTGCCAGCCGATTCAGCGAAGAAAGCACAGATACGCAGTATTTT. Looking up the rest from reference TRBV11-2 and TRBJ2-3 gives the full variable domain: EAGVAQSPRYKIIEKRQSVAFWCNPISGHATLYWYQQILGQGPKLLIQFQNNGVVDDSQLPKDRFSAERLKGVDSTLKIQPAKLEDSAVYLCASRFSEESTDTQYFGPGTRLTVL.

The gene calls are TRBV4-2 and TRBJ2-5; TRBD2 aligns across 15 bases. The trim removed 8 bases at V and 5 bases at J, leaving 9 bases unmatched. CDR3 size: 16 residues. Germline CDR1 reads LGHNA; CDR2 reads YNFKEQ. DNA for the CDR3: TGTGCCAGCCGAGGACTAGCGGGGGGGATCGGGGAGACCCAGTACTTC. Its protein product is CASRGLAGGIGETQYF.

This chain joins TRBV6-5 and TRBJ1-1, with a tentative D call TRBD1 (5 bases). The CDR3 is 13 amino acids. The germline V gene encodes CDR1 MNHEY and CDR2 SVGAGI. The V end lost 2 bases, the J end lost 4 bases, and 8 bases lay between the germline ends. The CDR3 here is CASSYIGGTEAFF. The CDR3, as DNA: TGTGCCAGCAGTTACATTGGGGGCACTGAAGCTTTCTTT.

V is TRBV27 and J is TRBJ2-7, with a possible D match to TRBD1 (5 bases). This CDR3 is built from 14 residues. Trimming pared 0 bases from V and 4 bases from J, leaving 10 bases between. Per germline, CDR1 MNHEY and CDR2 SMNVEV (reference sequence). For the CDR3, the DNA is TGTGCCAGCAGTTTATCTTGGGGCGGTTACGAGCAGTACTTC. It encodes CASSLSWGGYEQYF.

This CDR3 is CASAGTAYGYTF. The DNA for the CDR3 is TGTGCCAGCGCCGGGACAGCTTATGGCTACACCTTC. This chain connects TRBV19 to TRBJ1-2, with 7 nucleotides matching TRBD1. CDR3 size: 12 residues. Per the germline V gene, CDR1 is LNHDA and CDR2 is SQIVND (reference sequence). V was pared by 9 bases and J by 5 bases, with 6 bases of the junction left unmatched.